This T cell receptor beta chain was captured by sequencing in a study of beta chain features in type 1 diabetes. Comment on this clone: Compared with germline, one end of the junction differs, possibly owing to a read error.

Each of the sorted populations had a purity greater than 95%. cDNA synthesis used the whole RNA isolate, giving expressed TCRB sequences. Approximately 3.6 million reads were obtained on average from naive, central memory and regulatory T cell samples. Clones were read by immunoSEQ multiplex PCR, and TCRdb kept only the in-frame ones, dropping some. Altogether roughly 140,000 clones are present, roughly 10% being singletons, with the ten largest covering around 2%. The CDR3 consists of 17 residues. Germline V gene data show CDR1 as SQVTM and CDR2 as ANQGSEA. The chain is built from TRBV29-1 and TRBJ2-2, with TRBD2 as a possible D gene (6 bases). The sequencing input was central memory CD4+ T cells from blood. The sequence derives from a man younger than 30 in good health. The CDR3 loop is CSGEDRLQGGNTGELFF. CDR3 DNA: TGCAGCGGTGAAGACCGCCTCCAGGGAGGGAACACCGGGGAGCTGTTTTTT.